This T cell receptor beta chain was identified in a study of T cells in Graves' hyperthyroidism and ophthalmopathy. Study-level findings and limits: Median prediction lead before ophthalmopathy onset was 5.5 to 7 months with the model.

This clonotype was seen a single time. Its cognate antigen is unknown. Deletions cut 6 bases from V and 7 bases from J, with 16 bases between. This CDR3 comprises 13 residues. Germline V gives CDR1 SNHLY, CDR2 FYNNEI. Amplified TCR beta CDR3 regions derived from RNA transcripts. A first-round RT-PCR of the TCR CDR3 used the HTBI primer set. TCRdb fed the multiplex PCR reads into MiXCR, producing one record per CDR3 protein. The data contain 500,000 to 600,000 distinct CDR3 sequences, around 50% of them seen just once; the ten biggest clones take up about two fifths. The J gene is TRBJ2-7, the V gene TRBV2; no clear D. The receptor's source is an adult woman with Graves' disease, either hyperthyroidism or ophthalmopathy (not recorded which). Sample: peripheral blood or thyroid tissue (not recorded which). The CDR3 coding sequence is TGTGCCAGCAGCGCCTCCCGTGAAGAAGAGCAGTACTTC. Translated: CASSASREEEQYF. Using reference TRBV2 and TRBJ2-7 for the parts outside the CDR3, the full variable domain is EPEVTQTPSHQVTQMGQEVILRCVPISNHLYFYWYRQILGQKVEFLVSFYNNEISEKSEIFDDQFSVERPDGSNFTLKIRSTKLEDSAMYFCASSASREEEQYFGPGTRLTVT.